These 10 T cell receptor beta chains share one sample of origin, sequenced in a study of vaccination effects on CD4 cells after COVID-19. Sequencing in the ViraFEST assay came after antigen-specific CD4+ T cells had been expanded with viral peptide pools, which were used to stimulate PBMC. Investigators separated out CD4+ T cells once around 10 days of culture had passed. Two doses of either BNT162b2 or mRNA-1273 were given to each participant. These receptors have no known antigen. Profiling relied on immunoSEQ multiplex PCR, and the TCRdb table lists in-frame clones only, not all of them. The sample has under 80,000 clones; roughly 72% are singletons. This sample comprised CD4+ T cells from PBMCs cultured with HCoV-229E spike peptides, obtained after COVID-19 vaccination. All receptors derive from a human donor who received a COVID-19 vaccine.

The chain employs TRBV28 and TRBJ2-7, with D perhaps TRBD1 or TRBD2 (5 bases each). CDR3 length: 14 residues. Per the germline V gene, CDR1 is MDHEN and CDR2 is SYDVKM. With 7 bases removed from V and 3 bases from J, the gap between germline ends came to 16 bases. The CDR3 sequence: CASKSGRNFYEQYV. The DNA of the CDR3 is TGTGCCAGCAAATCGGGACGGAATTTCTACGAGCAGTACGTC.

This chain uses TRBV5-6 with TRBJ2-1, with D tentatively TRBD1 or TRBD2 (5 bases each). The CDR3 totals 11 residues. From germline, CDR1 is SGHDT and CDR2 YYEEEE. Trimming took 2 bases from V and 9 from J, leaving 6 bases between them. The CDR3: CASSFGGEQFF. In nucleotides, the CDR3 is TGTGCCAGCAGCTTTGGGGGTGAGCAGTTCTTC.

V gene TRBV5-1 combines with J gene TRBJ1-6; D is perhaps TRBD1 (5 bases). CDR1 SGHRS and CDR2 YFSETQ come from the germline V gene. The germline V and J ends were trimmed by 0 bases and 0 bases, with 13 bases remaining between them. This CDR3 comprises 18 residues. The CDR3 loop reads CASSLEARAISYNSPLHF. As DNA, the CDR3 is TGCGCCAGCAGCTTGGAGGCCAGGGCAATCTCCTATAATTCACCCCTCCACTTT.

This clone was observed a single time. The chain couples TRBV19 to TRBJ1-2; D not resolved. The CDR3 contains 13 residues. The V end lost 9 bases, the J end lost 3 bases, and 14 bases lay between the germline ends. CDR1 and CDR2 (germline): LNHDA, SQIVND (reference sequence). The CDR3 sequence: CASERAAHYGYTF. Written as DNA, the CDR3 is TGTGCCAGCGAACGGGCAGCCCACTATGGCTACACCTTC.

The gene calls are TRBV11-2 and TRBJ2-1; TRBD2 matches at 15 bases. There are 17 residues in the CDR3. With 1 base clipped from V and 9 bases from J, the junction kept 7 bases outside the gene matches. Looked up from germline, CDR1 is SGHAT and CDR2 is FQNNGV. CDR3 nucleotides: TGTGCCAGCAGCTTAGTCCCCGGACTAGCGGGGGGGCGTGAGCAGTTCTTC. Its protein is CASSLVPGLAGGREQFF.

V gene TRBV29-1 combines with J gene TRBJ2-3; tentatively, D is TRBD1 (6 bases). The CDR3 has 13 residues. From germline, CDR1 is SQVTM and CDR2 ANQGSEA. V lost 6 bases and J lost 6, with 16 bases in between. The CDR3 nucleotides read TGCAGCGTAGACAGGTCCGGGTCGGATACGCAGTATTTT. Protein sequence: CSVDRSGSDTQYF.

V is TRBV5-7 and J is TRBJ2-3; 8 nucleotides agree with TRBD1. TRBV5-7 is an open reading frame, and its role is uncertain. The CDR3 contains 14 residues. V shed 2 bases, J shed 4 bases, and the junction held 3 bases outside the gene matches. This chain's CDR3 is CASSLGQGPDTQYF. Here the CDR3 DNA reads TGTGCCAGCAGCTTAGGACAGGGCCCAGATACGCAGTATTTT.

J is TRBJ2-2 and V is TRBV7-2; weak D call: TRBD2 (6 bases). Germline lookup yields CDR1 SGHTA and CDR2 FQGNSA. CDR3 length: 16 amino acids. Trimming took 3 bases from V and 2 from J, leaving 13 bases between them. CDR3 nucleotide sequence: TGTGCCAGCAGCTTCGCGGGGCGACCAAACACCGGGGAGCTGTTTTTT. Translation gives CASSFAGRPNTGELFF.

This clone was seen more than once but under ten times. The rearrangement uses TRBV7-8 and TRBJ1-3, with 7 bases that match TRBD1. CDR1 is SGHVS, CDR2 FQNEAQ, per germline. This CDR3 region has 16 residues. Trimming cost V 1 base and J 2 bases; bases outside gene matches: 5. CDR3 bases: TGTGCCAGCAGCTTAGTGTTCAGGGGGACTGGAAACACCATATATTTT. Encoded protein: CASSLVFRGTGNTIYF.

The V call is TRBV7-2, the J call TRBJ2-4, with 8 bases aligning to TRBD1. This CDR3 has 16 amino acids. V was pared by 0 bases and J by 6 bases, with 7 bases of the junction left unmatched. Germline CDR1 is SGHTA and CDR2 is FQGNSA. CDR3 region: CASSLAGGQALNIQYF. In nucleotides, the CDR3 is TGTGCCAGCAGCTTAGCAGGGGGACAGGCTTTAAACATTCAGTACTTC.